This is a list of T cell receptor beta chains from one sample in a study of glioma-infiltrating T cells. TCRdb used MiXCR to reprocess the multiplex PCR reads, holding one entry per CDR3 protein. The table lists some 160,000 distinct CDR3 sequences, about 46% of them singletons. The sequenced sample was glioma tissue, nonneoplastic brain tissue, or PBMCs (not recorded which). The receptors shown here come from a human donor with low-grade glioma or glioblastoma, undergoing nonglioma brain surgery, or in good health (not recorded which). The conserved cysteine and the conserved F or W are not part of the CDR3 here. Fields, in order: J gene, V gene, CDR3 protein.

J gene: TRBJ2-7
V gene: TRBV2
CDR3 protein: ASHELAGPPYEQY

J gene: TRBJ2-1
V gene: TRBV18
CDR3 protein: ASSPLLAGSYDEQF

J gene: TRBJ2-2
V gene: TRBV2
CDR3 protein: ASSDVGRNTGELF

J gene: TRBJ1-2
V gene: TRBV19
CDR3 protein: AIGDSRRGYT

J gene: TRBJ2-3
V gene: TRBV3-1
CDR3 protein: ASSQEGLVSGYTQY

J gene: TRBJ1-2
V gene: TRBV2
CDR3 protein: ASAGQGYGYT

J gene: TRBJ2-5
V gene: TRBV7-2
CDR3 protein: ASSLGGLRNQETQY

J gene: TRBJ2-1
V gene: TRBV18
CDR3 protein: ASSPPSGTLNEQF

J gene: TRBJ1-1
V gene: TRBV27
CDR3 protein: ARSPRTAAIGAF

J gene: TRBJ2-2
V gene: TRBV28
CDR3 protein: ASSFPRGGTGELF

J gene: TRBJ2-1
V gene: TRBV30
CDR3 protein: AWSSPIYNEQF

J gene: TRBJ2-1
V gene: TRBV4-2
CDR3 protein: ASSKALIPGTLDNEQF

J gene: TRBJ1-1
V gene: TRBV6-2/TRBV6-3
CDR3 protein: ASSVQSMGTEAL

J gene: TRBJ2-7
V gene: TRBV11-1
CDR3 protein: ASQRTITPLVGEQY

J gene: TRBJ2-7
V gene: TRBV27
CDR3 protein: ASSSGQGGYYEQY

J gene: TRBJ2-7
V gene: TRBV20-1
CDR3 protein: SAKIRDRGLAGLHGHY

J gene: TRBJ2-1
V gene: TRBV11-2
CDR3 protein: ASRGTSGREQF

J gene: TRBJ2-2
V gene: TRBV3-1
CDR3 protein: TSSQDYSIVPVGHNTGELF

J gene: TRBJ2-7
V gene: TRBV5-6
CDR3 protein: ASSSDGYEQY

J gene: TRBJ2-7
V gene: TRBV7-9
CDR3 protein: ASSLVGYEQY

J gene: TRBJ2-5
V gene: TRBV19
CDR3 protein: ASSIEQGARETQY

J gene: TRBJ2-1
V gene: TRBV4-1
CDR3 protein: ASSQIPGLTRGYNEQF

J gene: TRBJ2-7
V gene: TRBV19
CDR3 protein: ASSRGASYEQY

J gene: TRBJ2-1
V gene: TRBV3-1
CDR3 protein: ASSQKGVYCYNEQF

J gene: TRBJ2-1
V gene: TRBV19
CDR3 protein: VSSPYSVASYNEQF

J gene: TRBJ2-1
V gene: TRBV28
CDR3 protein: ASSLPPSGTYNEQF

J gene: TRBJ2-5
V gene: TRBV28
CDR3 protein: ASSSSGTDETQY

J gene: TRBJ2-7
V gene: TRBV27
CDR3 protein: VSSPRTGAGNEQY

J gene: TRBJ2-1
V gene: TRBV24-1
CDR3 protein: ATSAPGGRNEQF

J gene: TRBJ2-5
V gene: TRBV20-1
CDR3 protein: SARGAGGEETQY

J gene: TRBJ2-6
V gene: TRBV14
CDR3 protein: ASSRTGTGAAGANVLT

J gene: TRBJ1-1
V gene: TRBV10-3
CDR3 protein: AISPQSTIMNTEAF

J gene: TRBJ2-1
V gene: TRBV20-1
CDR3 protein: SARGGLAGNEQF

J gene: TRBJ1-4
V gene: TRBV12-3/TRBV12-4
CDR3 protein: ASSFLGGKEKLF

J gene: TRBJ2-7
V gene: TRBV28
CDR3 protein: ASRPGTTKNHEQY

J gene: TRBJ2-1
V gene: TRBV3-1
CDR3 protein: ASSPGLAGGDSYNEQF

J gene: TRBJ1-5
V gene: TRBV28
CDR3 protein: ASSGGTVRSNQPKH

J gene: TRBJ1-1
V gene: TRBV2
CDR3 protein: ASRGLKGRTEAF

J gene: TRBJ2-1
V gene: TRBV2
CDR3 protein: ATGTSVRARVDEQF

J gene: TRBJ2-7
V gene: TRBV28
CDR3 protein: ASSGYEHY

J gene: TRBJ2-7
V gene: TRBV2
CDR3 protein: ASTSPWDSTYEQY

J gene: TRBJ2-7
V gene: TRBV28
CDR3 protein: ASSLMRGEQY